This TCR beta chain comes out of a study of T-cell reconstitution after alpha-beta-depleted transplantation in children. Study findings and constraints: By one year post-transplant, T-cell counts and diversity largely arose from T cells that were newly produced. By about two months after transplant, alpha-beta T cells reportedly arose from several hundred graft clones that had expanded.

As regards this clonotype: Its antigen is unknown.

Deletions cut 0 bases from V and 2 bases from J, with 14 bases between. Germline V lookup: CDR1 LGHNA, CDR2 YSLEER. There are 16 residues in the CDR3. Preparation of the TCRbeta library was carried out with unique molecular identifiers. TCRdb passed the PCR reads through MiXCR, listing each CDR3 protein once. The repertoire holds just over 200,000 distinct CDR3 sequences, with approximately 8.4% as singletons. The source material was PBMCs, mostly from graft donor cells, sampled 360 days after TCRalphabeta/CD19-depleted stem cell transplant. The chain is built from TRBV4-3 and TRBJ2-7; possibly TRBD2 for D (5 bases). The sequence was obtained from a male patient aged 2 to 9 who had a stem cell transplant for acute myeloid leukemia, so the T cells may come from the graft donor. The CDR3 loop reads CASSQDQLGVAYEQYF. CDR3 DNA sequence: TGCGCCAGCAGCCAAGATCAATTGGGAGTCGCCTACGAGCAGTACTTC.